This TCR beta chain was captured by sequencing in a study of T cells after yellow fever vaccination. TCRdb reanalysed the 5' RACE reads using MiXCR and keeps one entry per CDR3 protein. The table includes 300,000 to 400,000 distinct CDR3 sequences, about 10% detected once. Losses at the gene ends were 4 bases for V and 1 base for J; bases not matched to a gene: 12. From germline, CDR1 is SGHRS and CDR2 YFSETQ. This CDR3 is built from 17 residues. This clonotype showed up many times. The target antigen is unknown. Study-wide results and limits: The secondary response was weaker, and its peak arrived faster, on day 5 versus 15. A small proportion of clonotypes was detected in both the CD4 and CD8 compartments. Reappearing after the booster were most of the clones from primary vaccination (less than 97% CD4, approximately 88% CD8).

The TCR sequence derives from a man aged 18-30 years who received the YFV17D yellow fever vaccine. The sequences come from CD4+ T cells sorted from PBMCs, collected 45 days after the yellow fever booster vaccination. The V and J genes are TRBV5-1 and TRBJ2-3; 7 bases align to TRBD2. The CDR3 DNA is TGCGCCAGCAGCCCGAGACTAGCCACTGACGGCACAGATACGCAGTATTTT. Its protein product is CASSPRLATDGTDTQYF.